This T cell receptor (beta chain) comes out of a study of T cell responses to AZD1222 COVID-19 vaccine (TCRdb year 2021). The study in broad terms: Because spike-specific TCR depth and breadth did not differ between the two schedules, AZD1222 recipients who got a second dose at roughly 4 weeks were pooled with those who got a second dose at roughly 12 weeks. A total of 230 to 250 trial participants underwent TCR sequencing, of whom 207 had received two doses of AZD1222 and 26 had received two doses of the MenACWY control vaccine. Enrollment into the trials was organized by age into subgroups of 18-55, 56-69 and 70-plus years, and those subgroups contained about 160, 30 and 59 TCR-sequenced participants, respectively. The study at large found these results: Vaccine-associated CD4 TCRs spanned the whole spike protein, with dominant responses in regions 160-218 and 743-854. Most participants were white British and females outnumbered males, and the authors suggested that clonal diversity may have been underestimated. The 56-69-year group was small, and its depth increase did not reach significance, likely because of low power. Because no day 14 peak-response samples were available, the repertoires could be characterized only after the peak T cell response. Epitopes outside the regions mutated in the B.1.351 and B.1.1.7 variants were reportedly recognized by nearly half of the unique spike-specific TCRs. Conclusions about previously exposed vaccinees are limited because only a handful of AZD1222 recipients were SARS-CoV-2 seropositive at baseline. A significant rise in spike-specific TCR breadth and depth was observed after two AZD1222 doses relative to day 0 and relative to MenACWY recipients.

Spanning cysteine to phenylalanine, the CDR3 consists of 13 amino acids. Kept here is only the CDR3 DNA, which spans 39 bases and is read in frame from base 1. The germline ends are 11 bases apart after V is trimmed by 1 base and J by 10 bases. Based on the germline V gene (reference sequence), the CDR1 and CDR2 sequences are GTSNPN and SVGIG. The CDR3 regions of human TCRbeta chains were analyzed by immunosequencing. The original pipeline was this. Repertoire TCRs were matched against a reference library of SARS-CoV-2-specific TCRs generated with the MIRA antigen-specificity platform. Breadth was defined as the fraction of unique TCRs that were SARS-CoV-2-associated. Depth was defined as the fraction of total T cells that were SARS-CoV-2-associated. Using the MIRA data, each spike-specific TCR was mapped to the spike region that the TCR reacts to and placed in a CD4 or CD8 class. Log10-transformed breadth and depth values were compared by one-way ANOVA with Sidak's multiple comparisons tests. Drawn from immuneACCESS, this table holds only the in-frame rearrangements with V and J called that TCRdb kept. Clones are partly lost; checked studies trace under half to an unresolved V gene and leave the rest unexplained. V, J and clone size derive from that table, while D and trimming were established from the DNA sequence. The sample table lists about 130,000 clones, 90% to 95% of them with a count of one. Around 3.3% of the sample rests with the top ten.

The time point label for this specimen denotes: baseline before first vaccination. Samples from vaccinated people were obtained from the UK trials COV001 and COV002, which included a single-blind randomized controlled phase 2/3 trial of AZD1222 (ChAdOx1 nCoV-19) in healthy adults. Trial participant PBMC samples were collected at day 0 and day 28 after the second dose for TCRbeta chain sequencing. In regard to this clone: Its recognized antigen is unknown. No base-level quality is on record; no much larger clone is a single base apart.

The chain is made from TRBV30 and TRBJ1-6; the D gene is perhaps TRBD1, on 6 matching bases. The source is an adult in good health. Material: peripheral blood, obtained on day 0 of AZD1222 vaccination. The CDR3 corresponds to CAWSGTGRSPLHF. The DNA reads TGTGCCTGGAGTGGAACAGGGCGGTCACCCCTCCACTTT. The variable domain in full, with residues beyond the CDR3 obtained from the reference TRBV30 and TRBJ1-6 genes, is SQTIHQWPATLVQPVGSPLSLECTVEGTSNPNLYWYRQAAGRGLQLLFYSVGIGQISSEVPQNLSASRPQDRQFILSSKKLLLSDSGFYLCAWSGTGRSPLHFGNGTRLTVT.